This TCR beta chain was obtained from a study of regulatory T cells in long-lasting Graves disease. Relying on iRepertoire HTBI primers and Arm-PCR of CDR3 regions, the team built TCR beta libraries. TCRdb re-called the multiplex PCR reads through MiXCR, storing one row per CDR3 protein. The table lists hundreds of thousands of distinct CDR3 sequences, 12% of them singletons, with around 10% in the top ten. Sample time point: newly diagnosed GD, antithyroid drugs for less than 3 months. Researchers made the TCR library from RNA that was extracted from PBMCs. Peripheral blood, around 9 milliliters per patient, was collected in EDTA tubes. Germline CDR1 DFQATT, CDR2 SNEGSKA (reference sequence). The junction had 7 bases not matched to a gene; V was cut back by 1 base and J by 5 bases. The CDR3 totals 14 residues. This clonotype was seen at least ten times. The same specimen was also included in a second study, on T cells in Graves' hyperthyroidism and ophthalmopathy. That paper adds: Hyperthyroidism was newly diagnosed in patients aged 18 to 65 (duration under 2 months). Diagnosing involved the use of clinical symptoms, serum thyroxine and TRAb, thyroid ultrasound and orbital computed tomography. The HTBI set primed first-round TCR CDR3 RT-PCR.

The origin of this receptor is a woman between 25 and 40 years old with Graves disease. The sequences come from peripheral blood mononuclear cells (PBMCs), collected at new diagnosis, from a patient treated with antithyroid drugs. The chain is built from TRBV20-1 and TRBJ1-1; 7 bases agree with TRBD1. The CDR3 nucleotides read TGCAGTGCTAGAGCGCGACAGGGAGGGACTGAAGCTTTCTTT. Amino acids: CSARARQGGTEAFF.